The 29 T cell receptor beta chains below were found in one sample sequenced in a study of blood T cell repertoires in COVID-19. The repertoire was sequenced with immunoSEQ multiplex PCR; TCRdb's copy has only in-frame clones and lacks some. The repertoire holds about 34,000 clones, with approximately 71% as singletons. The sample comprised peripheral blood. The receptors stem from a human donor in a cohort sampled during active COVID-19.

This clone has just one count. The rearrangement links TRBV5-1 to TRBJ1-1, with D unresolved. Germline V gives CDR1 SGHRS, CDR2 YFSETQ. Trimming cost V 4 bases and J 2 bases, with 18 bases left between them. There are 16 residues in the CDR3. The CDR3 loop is CASSPGLSRANTEAFF. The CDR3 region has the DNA TGCGCCAGCAGCCCCGGCCTCTCGAGGGCCAACACTGAAGCTTTCTTT.

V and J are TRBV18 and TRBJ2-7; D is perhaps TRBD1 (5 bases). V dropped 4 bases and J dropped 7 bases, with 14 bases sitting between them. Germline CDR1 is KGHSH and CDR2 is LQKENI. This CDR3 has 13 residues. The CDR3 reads CASSLGHLREQYF. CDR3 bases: TGTGCCAGCTCACTAGGACACCTGAGGGAGCAGTACTTC.

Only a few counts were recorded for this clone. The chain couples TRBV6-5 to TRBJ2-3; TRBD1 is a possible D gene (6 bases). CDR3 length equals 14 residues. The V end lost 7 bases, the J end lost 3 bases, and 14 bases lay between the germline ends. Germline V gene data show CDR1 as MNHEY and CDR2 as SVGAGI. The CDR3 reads CASKDQGWTDTQYF. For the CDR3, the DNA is TGTGCCAGCAAGGATCAGGGGTGGACAGATACGCAGTATTTT.

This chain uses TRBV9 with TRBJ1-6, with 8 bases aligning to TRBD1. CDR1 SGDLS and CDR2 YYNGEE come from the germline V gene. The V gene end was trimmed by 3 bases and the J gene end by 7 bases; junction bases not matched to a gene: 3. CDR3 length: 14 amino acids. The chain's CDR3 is CASSGGQGNSPLHF. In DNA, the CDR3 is TGTGCCAGCAGCGGAGGACAGGGAAATTCACCCCTCCACTTT. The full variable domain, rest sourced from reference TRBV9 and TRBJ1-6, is DSGVTQTPKHLITATGQRVTLRCSPRSGDLSVYWYQQSLDQGLQFLIQYYNGEERAKGNILERFSAQQFPDLHSELNLSSLELGDSALYFCASSGGQGNSPLHFGNGTRLTVT.

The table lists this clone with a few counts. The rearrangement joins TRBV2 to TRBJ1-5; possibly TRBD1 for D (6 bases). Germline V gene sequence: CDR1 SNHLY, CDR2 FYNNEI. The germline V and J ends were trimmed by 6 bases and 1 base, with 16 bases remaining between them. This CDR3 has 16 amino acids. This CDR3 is CASSPGGGLSNQPQHF. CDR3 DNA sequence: TGTGCCAGCAGCCCCGGCGGGGGGCTAAGCAATCAGCCCCAGCATTTT.

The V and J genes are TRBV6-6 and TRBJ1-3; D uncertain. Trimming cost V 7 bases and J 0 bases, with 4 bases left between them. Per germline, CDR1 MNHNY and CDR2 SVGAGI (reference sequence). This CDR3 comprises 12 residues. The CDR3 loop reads CASTYSGNTIYF. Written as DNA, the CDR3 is TGTGCCAGCACCTACTCTGGAAACACCATATATTTT.

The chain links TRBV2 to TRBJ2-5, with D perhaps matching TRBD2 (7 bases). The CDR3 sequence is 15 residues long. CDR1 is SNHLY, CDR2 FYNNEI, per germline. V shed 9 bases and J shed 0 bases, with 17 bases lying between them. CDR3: CARRGGGPYQETQYF. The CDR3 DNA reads TGTGCCAGGAGGGGGGGCGGTCCGTACCAAGAGACCCAGTACTTC.

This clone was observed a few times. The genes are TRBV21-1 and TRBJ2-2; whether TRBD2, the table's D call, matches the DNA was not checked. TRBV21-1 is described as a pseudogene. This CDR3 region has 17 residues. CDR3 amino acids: CASMGELAGGDTGELFF. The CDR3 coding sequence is TGTGCCAGCATGGGGGAACTAGCGGGAGGGGACACCGGGGAGCTGTTTTTT.

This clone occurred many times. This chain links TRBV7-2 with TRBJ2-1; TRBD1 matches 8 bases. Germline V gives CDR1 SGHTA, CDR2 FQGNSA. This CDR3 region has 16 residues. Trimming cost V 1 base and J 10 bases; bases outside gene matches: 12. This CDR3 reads CASSLDQGAPRAEQFF. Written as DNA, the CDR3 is TGTGCCAGCAGCTTAGATCAGGGGGCGCCCCGGGCAGAGCAGTTCTTC.

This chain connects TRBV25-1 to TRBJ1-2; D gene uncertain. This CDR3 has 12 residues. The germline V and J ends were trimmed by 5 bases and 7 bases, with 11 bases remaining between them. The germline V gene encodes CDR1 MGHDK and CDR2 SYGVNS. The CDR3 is CASSPLGGGYTF. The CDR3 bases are TGTGCCAGCAGTCCCCTGGGAGGTGGCTACACCTTC.

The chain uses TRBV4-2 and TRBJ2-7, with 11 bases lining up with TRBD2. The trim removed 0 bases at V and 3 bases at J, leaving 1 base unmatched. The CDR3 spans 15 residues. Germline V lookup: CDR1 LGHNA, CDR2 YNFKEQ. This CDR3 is CASSQETSGSYEQYF. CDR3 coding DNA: TGTGCCAGCAGCCAAGAAACTAGCGGGAGCTACGAGCAGTACTTC.

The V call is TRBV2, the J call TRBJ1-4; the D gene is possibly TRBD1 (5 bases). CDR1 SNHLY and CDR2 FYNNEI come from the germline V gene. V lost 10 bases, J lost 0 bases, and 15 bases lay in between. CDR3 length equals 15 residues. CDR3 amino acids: CATTGTLATNEKLFF. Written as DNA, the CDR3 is TGTGCCACCACCGGGACTCTTGCAACTAATGAAAAACTGTTTTTT.

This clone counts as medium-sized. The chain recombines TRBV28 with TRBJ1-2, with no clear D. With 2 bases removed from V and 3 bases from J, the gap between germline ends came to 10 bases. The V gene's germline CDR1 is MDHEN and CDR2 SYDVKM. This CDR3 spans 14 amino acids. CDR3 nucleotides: TGTGCCAGCAGTTTAAGGCAGGTCTACTATGGCTACACCTTC. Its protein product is CASSLRQVYYGYTF.

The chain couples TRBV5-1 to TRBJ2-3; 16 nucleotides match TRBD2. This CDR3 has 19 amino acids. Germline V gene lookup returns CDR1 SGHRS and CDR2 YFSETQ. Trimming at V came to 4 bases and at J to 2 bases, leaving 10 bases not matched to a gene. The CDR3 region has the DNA TGCGCCAGCAGCCCAGGGACTAGCGGGGGGGCTTTCCTCACAGATACGCAGTATTTT. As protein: CASSPGTSGGAFLTDTQYF.

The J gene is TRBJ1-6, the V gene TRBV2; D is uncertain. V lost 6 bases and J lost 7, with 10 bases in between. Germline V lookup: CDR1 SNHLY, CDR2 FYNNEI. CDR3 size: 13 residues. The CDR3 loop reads CASRLGQNSPLHF. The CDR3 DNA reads TGTGCCAGCAGGCTCGGTCAAAATTCACCCCTCCACTTT.

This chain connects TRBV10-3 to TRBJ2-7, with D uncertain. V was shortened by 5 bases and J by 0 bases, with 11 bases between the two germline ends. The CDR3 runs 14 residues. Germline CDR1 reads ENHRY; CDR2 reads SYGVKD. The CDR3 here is CAISTVPSSYEQYF. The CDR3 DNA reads TGTGCCATCAGTACGGTACCGAGCTCCTACGAGCAGTACTTC.

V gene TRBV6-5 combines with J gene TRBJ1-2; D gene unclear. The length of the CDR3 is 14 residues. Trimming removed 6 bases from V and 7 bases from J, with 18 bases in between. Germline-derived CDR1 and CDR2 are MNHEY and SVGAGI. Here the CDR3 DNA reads TGTGCCAGCAGGGTTGGAGGGAAACAAGGTGGCTACACCTTC. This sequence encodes CASRVGGKQGGYTF.

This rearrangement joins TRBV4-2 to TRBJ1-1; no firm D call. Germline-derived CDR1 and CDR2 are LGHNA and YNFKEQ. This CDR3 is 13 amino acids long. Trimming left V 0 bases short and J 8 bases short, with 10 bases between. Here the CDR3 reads CASSQDFSREAFF. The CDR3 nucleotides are TGTGCCAGCAGCCAAGATTTCTCCAGAGAAGCTTTCTTT.

The CDR3 here is CASSSRLAGGYNEQFF. Written as DNA, the CDR3 is TGTGCCAGCAGCTCCCGACTAGCGGGGGGCTACAATGAGCAGTTCTTC. The V call is TRBV13, the J call TRBJ2-1; 13 bases line up with TRBD2. The CDR3 spans 16 residues. The J segment lost 3 bases and the V segment lost 4 bases, leaving 3 bases of the junction unmatched. Germline values: CDR1 PRHDT, CDR2 FYEKMQ (reference sequence).

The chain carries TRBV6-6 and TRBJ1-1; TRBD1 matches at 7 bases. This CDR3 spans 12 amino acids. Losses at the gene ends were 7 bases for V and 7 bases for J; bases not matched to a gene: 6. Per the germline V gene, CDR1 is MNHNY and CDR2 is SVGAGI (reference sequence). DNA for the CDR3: TGTGCCAGCAACAAGGGGGCAGTTGAAGCTTTCTTT. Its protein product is CASNKGAVEAFF.

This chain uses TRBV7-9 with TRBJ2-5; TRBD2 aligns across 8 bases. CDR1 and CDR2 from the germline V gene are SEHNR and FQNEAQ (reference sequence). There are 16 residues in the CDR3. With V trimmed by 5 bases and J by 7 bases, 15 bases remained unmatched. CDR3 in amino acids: CASSVTSGPVAGTQYF. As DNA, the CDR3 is TGTGCCAGCAGCGTAACTAGCGGCCCTGTGGCGGGGACCCAGTACTTC. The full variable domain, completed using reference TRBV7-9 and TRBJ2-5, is DTGVSQNPRHKITKRGQNVTFRCDPISEHNRLYWYRQTLGQGPEFLTYFQNEAQLEKSRLLSDRFSAERPKGSFSTLEIQRTEQGDSAMYLCASSVTSGPVAGTQYFGPGTRLLVL.

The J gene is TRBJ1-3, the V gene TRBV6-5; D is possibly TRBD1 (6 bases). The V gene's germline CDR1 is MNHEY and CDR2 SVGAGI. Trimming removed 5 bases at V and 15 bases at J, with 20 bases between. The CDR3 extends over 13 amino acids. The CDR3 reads CASSTQGTQGAYF. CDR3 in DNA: TGTGCCAGCAGTACCCAGGGGACGCAGGGCGCATATTTT.

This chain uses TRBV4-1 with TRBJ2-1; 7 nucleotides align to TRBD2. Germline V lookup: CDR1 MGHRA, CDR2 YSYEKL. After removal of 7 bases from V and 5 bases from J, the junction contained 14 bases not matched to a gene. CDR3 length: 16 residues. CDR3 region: CASTVAPSGDNNEQFF. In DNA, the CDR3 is TGCGCCAGCACTGTAGCACCCAGCGGGGATAACAATGAGCAGTTCTTC.

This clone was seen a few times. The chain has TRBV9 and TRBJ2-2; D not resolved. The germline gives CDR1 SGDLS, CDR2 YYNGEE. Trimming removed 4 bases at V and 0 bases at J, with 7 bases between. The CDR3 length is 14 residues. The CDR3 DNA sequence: TGTGCCAGCAGCCCCCCCTCGAACACCGGGGAGCTGTTTTTT. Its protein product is CASSPPSNTGELFF.

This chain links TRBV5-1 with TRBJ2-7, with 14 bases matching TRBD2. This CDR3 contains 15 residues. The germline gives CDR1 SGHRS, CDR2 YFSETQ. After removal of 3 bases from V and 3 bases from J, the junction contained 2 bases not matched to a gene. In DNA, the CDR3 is TGCGCCAGCAGCTCGGGACTAGCGGGGGACTACGAGCAGTACTTC. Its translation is CASSSGLAGDYEQYF.

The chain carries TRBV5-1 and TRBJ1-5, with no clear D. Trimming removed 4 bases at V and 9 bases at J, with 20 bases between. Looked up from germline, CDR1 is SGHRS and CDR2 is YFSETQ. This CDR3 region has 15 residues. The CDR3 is CASSPSGGAKGPQHF. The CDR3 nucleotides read TGCGCCAGCAGCCCCTCGGGTGGAGCAAAAGGGCCCCAGCATTTT.

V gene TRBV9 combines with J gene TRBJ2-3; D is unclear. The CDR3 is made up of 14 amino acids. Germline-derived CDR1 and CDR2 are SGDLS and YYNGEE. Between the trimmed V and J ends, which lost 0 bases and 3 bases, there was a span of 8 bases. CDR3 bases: TGTGCCAGCAGCGTAGTGGGCAGAACAGATACGCAGTATTTT. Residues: CASSVVGRTDTQYF.

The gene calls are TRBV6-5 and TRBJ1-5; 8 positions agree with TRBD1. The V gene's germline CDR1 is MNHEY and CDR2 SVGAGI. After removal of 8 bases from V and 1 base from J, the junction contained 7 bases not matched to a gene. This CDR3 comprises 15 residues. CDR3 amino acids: CASVDRVRSNQPQHF. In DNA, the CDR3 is TGTGCCAGCGTGGACAGGGTTCGCAGCAATCAGCCCCAGCATTTT.

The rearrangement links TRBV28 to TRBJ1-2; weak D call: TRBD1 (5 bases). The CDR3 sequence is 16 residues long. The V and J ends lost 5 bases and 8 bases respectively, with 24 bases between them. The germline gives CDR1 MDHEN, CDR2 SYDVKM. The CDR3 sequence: CASSMAGRPLKEGYTF. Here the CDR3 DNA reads TGTGCCAGCAGTATGGCAGGGAGGCCCTTAAAGGAGGGCTACACCTTC.